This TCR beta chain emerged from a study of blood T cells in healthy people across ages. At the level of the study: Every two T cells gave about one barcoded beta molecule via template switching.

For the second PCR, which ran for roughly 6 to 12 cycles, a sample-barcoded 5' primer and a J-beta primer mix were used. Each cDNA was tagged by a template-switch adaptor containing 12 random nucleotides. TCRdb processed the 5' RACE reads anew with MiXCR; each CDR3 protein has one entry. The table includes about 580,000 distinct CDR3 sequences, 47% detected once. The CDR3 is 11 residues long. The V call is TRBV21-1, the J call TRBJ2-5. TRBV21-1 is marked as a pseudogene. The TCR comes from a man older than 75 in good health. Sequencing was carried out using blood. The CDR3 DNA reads TGTGCCAGCAGCCGTGACTGCACCCAGTACTTC. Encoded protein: CASSRDCTQYF.